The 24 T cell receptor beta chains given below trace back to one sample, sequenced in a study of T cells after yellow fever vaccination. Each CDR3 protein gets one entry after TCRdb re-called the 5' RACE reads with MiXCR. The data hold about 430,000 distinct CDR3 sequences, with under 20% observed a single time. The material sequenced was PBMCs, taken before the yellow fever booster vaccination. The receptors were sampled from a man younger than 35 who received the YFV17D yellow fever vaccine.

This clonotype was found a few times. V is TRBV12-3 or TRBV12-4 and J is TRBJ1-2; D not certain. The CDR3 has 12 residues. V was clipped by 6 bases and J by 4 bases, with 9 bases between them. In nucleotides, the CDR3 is TGTGCCAGCAGCTCAGTGGGCTATGGCTACACCTTC. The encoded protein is CASSSVGYGYTF.

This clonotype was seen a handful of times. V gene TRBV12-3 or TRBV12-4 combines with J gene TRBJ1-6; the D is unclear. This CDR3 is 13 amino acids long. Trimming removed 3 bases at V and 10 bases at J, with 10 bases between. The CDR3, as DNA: TGTGCCAGCAGTTTCCAACCATTCTCACCCCTCCACTTT. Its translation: CASSFQPFSPLHF.

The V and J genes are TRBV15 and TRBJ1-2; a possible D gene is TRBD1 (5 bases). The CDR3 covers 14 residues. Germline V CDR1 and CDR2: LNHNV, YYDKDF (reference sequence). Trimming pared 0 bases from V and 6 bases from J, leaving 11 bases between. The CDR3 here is CATSRDRGGDGYTF. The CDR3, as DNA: TGTGCCACCAGCAGAGATAGGGGCGGAGATGGCTACACCTTC.

In DNA, the CDR3 is TGTGCCAGCAGCCAGAGGTCGGGGGCAAGCTACGAGCAGTACTTC. Residues: CASSQRSGASYEQYF. The chain is built from TRBV4-2 and TRBJ2-7; D tentatively fits TRBD1 or TRBD2 (6 bases each). The V end lost 3 bases, the J end lost 3 bases, and 15 bases lay between the germline ends. CDR1 and CDR2 (germline): LGHNA, YNFKEQ. CDR3 length equals 15 residues.

CDR3 DNA: TGTGCCAGCAGACAGGGTGGGAATTCACCCCTCCACTTT. Its translation: CASRQGGNSPLHF. The rearrangement links TRBV28 to TRBJ1-6, with D possibly being TRBD1 (6 bases). Germline V gene data show CDR1 as MDHEN and CDR2 as SYDVKM. V was cut by 6 bases and J by 7 bases, with 10 bases left in between. The length of the CDR3 is 13 residues.

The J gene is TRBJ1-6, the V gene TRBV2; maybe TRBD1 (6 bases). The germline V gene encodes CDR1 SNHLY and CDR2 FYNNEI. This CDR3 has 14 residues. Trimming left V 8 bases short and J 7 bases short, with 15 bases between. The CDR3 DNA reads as TGTGCCAGCGGACGGGACAATCCGAATTCACCCCTCCACTTT. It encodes CASGRDNPNSPLHF. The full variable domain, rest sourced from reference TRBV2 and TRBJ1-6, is EPEVTQTPSHQVTQMGQEVILRCVPISNHLYFYWYRQILGQKVEFLVSFYNNEISEKSEIFDDQFSVERPDGSNFTLKIRSTKLEDSAMYFCASGRDNPNSPLHFGNGTRLTVT.

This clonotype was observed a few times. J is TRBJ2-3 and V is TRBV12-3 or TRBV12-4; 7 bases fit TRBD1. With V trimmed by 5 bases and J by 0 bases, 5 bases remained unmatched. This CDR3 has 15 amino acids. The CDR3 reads CASSPQGVSTDTQYF. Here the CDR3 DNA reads TGTGCCAGCAGTCCCCAGGGGGTTAGCACAGATACGCAGTATTTT.

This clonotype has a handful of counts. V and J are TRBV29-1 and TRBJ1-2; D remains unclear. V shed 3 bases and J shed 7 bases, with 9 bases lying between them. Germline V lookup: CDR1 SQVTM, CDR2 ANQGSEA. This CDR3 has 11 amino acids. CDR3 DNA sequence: TGCAGCGTTGATGTACAGTTTGGCTACACCTTC. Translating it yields CSVDVQFGYTF.

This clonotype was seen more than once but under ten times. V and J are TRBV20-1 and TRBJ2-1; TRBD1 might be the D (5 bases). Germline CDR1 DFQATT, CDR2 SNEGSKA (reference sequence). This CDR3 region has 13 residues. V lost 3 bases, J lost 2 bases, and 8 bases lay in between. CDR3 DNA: TGCAGTGCTAGCAGGGCTACCTACAATGAGCAGTTCTTC. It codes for CSASRATYNEQFF.

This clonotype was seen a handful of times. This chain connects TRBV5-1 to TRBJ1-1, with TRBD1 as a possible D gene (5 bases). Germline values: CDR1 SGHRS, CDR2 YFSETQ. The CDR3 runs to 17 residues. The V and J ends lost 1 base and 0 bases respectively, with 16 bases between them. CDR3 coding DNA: TGCGCCAGCAGCTTGAATCCAGGGAGGACCATGAACACTGAAGCTTTCTTT. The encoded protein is CASSLNPGRTMNTEAFF.

The CDR3 DNA reads as TGTGCCTGGAGCGTCACCGTGGGGGTAGGCTACACCTTC. Encoded protein: CAWSVTVGVGYTF. The chain couples TRBV30 to TRBJ1-2; possible D gene TRBD1, 5 bases. This CDR3 has 13 amino acids. The germline V gene has CDR1 GTSNPN and CDR2 SVGIG (reference sequence). Trimming stripped 3 bases from V and 8 bases from J, with 16 bases between.

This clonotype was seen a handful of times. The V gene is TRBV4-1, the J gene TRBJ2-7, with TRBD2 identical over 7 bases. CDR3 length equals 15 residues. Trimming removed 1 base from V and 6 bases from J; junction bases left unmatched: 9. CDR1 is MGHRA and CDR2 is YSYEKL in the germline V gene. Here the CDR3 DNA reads TGCGCCAGCAGCCAAGCTTGGGGGGGTTCGGGCGAGCAGTACGTC. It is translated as CASSQAWGGSGEQYV.

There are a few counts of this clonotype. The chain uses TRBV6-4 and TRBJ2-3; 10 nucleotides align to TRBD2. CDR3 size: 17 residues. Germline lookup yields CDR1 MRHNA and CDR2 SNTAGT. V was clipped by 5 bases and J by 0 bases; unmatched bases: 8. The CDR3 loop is CASSLAGAASSTDTQYF. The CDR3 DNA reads TGTGCCAGCAGTCTAGCGGGGGCCGCCAGTAGCACAGATACGCAGTATTTT.

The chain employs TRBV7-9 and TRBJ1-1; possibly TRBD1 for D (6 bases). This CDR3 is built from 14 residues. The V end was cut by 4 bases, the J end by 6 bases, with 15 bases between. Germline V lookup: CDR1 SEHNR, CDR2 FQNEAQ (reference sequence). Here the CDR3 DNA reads TGTGCCAGCAGCTACCGGGACACAAGGTCTGAAGCTTTCTTT. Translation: CASSYRDTRSEAFF.

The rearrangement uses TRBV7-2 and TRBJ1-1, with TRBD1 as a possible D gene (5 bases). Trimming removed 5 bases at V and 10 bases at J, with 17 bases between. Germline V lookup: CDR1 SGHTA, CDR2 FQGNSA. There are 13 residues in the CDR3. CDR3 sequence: CASSLRRGEVAFF. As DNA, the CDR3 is TGTGCCAGCAGCCTAAGACGGGGGGAAGTAGCTTTCTTT.

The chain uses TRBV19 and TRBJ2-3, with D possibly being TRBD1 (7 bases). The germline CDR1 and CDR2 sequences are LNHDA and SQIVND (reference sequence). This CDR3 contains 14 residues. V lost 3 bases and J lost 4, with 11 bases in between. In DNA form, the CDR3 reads TGTGCCAGTAGTATGACAGGGAGGCCAGATACGCAGTATTTT. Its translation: CASSMTGRPDTQYF.

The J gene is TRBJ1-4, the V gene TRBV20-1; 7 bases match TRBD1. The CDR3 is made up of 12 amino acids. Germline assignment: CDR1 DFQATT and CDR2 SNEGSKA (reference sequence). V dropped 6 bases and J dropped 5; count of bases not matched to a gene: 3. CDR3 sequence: CSAPRGNEKLFF. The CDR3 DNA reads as TGCAGTGCCCCCAGGGGGAATGAAAAACTGTTTTTT.

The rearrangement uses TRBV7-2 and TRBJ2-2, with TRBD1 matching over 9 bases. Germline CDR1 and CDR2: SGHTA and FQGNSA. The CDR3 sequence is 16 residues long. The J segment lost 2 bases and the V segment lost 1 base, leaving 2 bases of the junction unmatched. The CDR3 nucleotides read TGTGCCAGCAGCTTAGGGGACAGGGCAAACACCGGGGAGCTGTTTTTT. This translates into CASSLGDRANTGELFF.

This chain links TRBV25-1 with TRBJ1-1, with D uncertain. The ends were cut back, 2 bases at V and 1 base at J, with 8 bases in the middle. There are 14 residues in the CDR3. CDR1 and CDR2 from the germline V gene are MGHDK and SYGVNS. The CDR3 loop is CASSEAAGNTEAFF. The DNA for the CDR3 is TGTGCCAGCAGTGAAGCGGCCGGGAACACTGAAGCTTTCTTT.

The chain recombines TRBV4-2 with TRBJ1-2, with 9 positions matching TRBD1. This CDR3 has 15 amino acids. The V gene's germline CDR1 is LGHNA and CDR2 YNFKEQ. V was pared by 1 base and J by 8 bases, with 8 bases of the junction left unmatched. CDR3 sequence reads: CASSQASGTGYGYTF. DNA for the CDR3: TGTGCCAGCAGCCAAGCCTCCGGGACAGGGTACGGCTACACCTTC.

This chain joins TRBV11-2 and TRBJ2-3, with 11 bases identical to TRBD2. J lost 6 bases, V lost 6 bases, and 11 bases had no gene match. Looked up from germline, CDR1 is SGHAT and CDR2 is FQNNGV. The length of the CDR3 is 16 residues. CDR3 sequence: CASRSRLAGGRDTQYF. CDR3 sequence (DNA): TGTGCCAGCAGGTCACGGCTAGCGGGGGGTAGGGATACGCAGTATTTT.

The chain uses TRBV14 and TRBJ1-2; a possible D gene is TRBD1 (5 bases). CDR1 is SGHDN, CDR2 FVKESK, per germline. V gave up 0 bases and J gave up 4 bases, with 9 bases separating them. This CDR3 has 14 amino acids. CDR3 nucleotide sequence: TGTGCCAGCAGCCAAGATTCAGGGCCCTATGGCTACACCTTC. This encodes CASSQDSGPYGYTF.

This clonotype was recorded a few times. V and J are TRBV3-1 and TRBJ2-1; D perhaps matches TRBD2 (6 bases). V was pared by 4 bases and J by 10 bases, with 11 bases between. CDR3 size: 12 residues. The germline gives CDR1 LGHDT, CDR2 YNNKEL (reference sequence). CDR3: CASSLQAGEQFF. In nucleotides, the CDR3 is TGTGCCAGCAGCCTCCAGGCGGGGGAGCAGTTCTTC.

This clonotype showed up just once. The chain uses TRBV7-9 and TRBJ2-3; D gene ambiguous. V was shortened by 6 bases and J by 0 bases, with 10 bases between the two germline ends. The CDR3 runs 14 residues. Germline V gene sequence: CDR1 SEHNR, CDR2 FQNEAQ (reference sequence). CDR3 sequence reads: CASRYRRSTDTQYF. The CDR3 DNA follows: TGTGCCAGCAGGTACCGACGGAGCACAGATACGCAGTATTTT.